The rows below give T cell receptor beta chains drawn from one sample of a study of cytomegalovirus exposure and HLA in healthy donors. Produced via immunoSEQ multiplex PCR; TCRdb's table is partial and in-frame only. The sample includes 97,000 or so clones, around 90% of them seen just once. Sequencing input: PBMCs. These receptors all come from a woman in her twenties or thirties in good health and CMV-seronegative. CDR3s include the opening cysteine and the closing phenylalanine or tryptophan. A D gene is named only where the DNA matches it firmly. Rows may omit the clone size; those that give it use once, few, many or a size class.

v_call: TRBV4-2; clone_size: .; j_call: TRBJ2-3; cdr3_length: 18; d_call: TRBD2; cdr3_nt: TGTGCCAGCAGCCCTGGGACTAGCGGGAGGACTAGCACAGATACGCAGTATTTT; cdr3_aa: CASSPGTSGRTSTDTQYF
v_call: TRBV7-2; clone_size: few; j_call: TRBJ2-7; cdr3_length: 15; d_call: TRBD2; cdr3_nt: TGTGCCAGCAGCTCTGCGGGAGACTTGGGCTACGAGCAGTACTTC; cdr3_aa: CASSSAGDLGYEQYF
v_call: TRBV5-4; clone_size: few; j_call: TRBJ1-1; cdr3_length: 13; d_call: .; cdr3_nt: TGTGCCAGCAGCCTCGGGGGTAACACTGAAGCTTTCTTT; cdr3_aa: CASSLGGNTEAFF
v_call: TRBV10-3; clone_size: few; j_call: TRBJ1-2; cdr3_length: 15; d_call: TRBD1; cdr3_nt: TGTGCCATCAGGGCCGGGACAGGGGCCTTTCTGGGCTACACCTTC; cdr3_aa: CAIRAGTGAFLGYTF
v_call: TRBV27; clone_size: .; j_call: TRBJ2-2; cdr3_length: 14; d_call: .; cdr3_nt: TGTGCCAGCAGTGCCCAGGGGTCCACCGGGGAGCTGTTTTTT; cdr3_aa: CASSAQGSTGELFF
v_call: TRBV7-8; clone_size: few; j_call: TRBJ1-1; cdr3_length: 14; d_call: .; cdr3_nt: TGTGCCAGCACAGAAACAGGGATGAAGGCTGAAGCTTTCTTT; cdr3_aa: CASTETGMKAEAFF
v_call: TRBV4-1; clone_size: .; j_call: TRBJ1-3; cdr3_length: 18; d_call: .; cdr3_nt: TGCGCCAGCAGCCTAACAAGCAGGGTTGCCTACTCTGGAAACACCATATATTTT; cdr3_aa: CASSLTSRVAYSGNTIYF
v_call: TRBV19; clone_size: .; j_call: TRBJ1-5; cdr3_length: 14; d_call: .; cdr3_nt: TGTGCCACCGAGAGGGGGGGTAGCAATCAGCCCCAGCATTTT; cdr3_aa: CATERGGSNQPQHF
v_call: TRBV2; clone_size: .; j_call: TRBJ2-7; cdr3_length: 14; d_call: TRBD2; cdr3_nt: TGTGCCAGCAGTGAATTGCTAGCGGGGACCGAGCAGTACTTC; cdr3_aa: CASSELLAGTEQYF
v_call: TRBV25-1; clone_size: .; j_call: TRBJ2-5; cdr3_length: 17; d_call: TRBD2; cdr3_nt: TGTGCCAGCAGTGAAACAATGGGGCTAGCGGGTCGGGAGACCCAGTACTTC; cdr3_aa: CASSETMGLAGRETQYF
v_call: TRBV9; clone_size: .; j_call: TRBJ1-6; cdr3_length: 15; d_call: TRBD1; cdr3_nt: TGTGCCAGCAGCCTCGGCCCGACAGGGGATTCACCCCTCCACTTT; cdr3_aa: CASSLGPTGDSPLHF
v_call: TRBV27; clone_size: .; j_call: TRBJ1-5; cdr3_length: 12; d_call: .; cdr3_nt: TGTGCCAGCAGAGCAGGGCGTCAGCCCCAGCATTTT; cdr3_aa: CASRAGRQPQHF
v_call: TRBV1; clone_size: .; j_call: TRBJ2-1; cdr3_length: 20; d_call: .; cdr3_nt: TGCACCAGCAGCCAAGATACCCATCGGCAGCGGGAGGGCTCCTACAATGAGCAGTTCTTC; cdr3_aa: CTSSQDTHRQREGSYNEQFF
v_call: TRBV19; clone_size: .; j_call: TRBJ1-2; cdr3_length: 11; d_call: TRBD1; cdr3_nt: TGTGCCATACAGGGGAACTATGGCTACACCTTC; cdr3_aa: CAIQGNYGYTF
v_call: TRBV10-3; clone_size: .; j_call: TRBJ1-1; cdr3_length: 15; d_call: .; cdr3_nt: TGTGCCATCAGTGACGGCAGGTATAGTTCTTCTGAAGCTTTCTTT; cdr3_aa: CAISDGRYSSSEAFF
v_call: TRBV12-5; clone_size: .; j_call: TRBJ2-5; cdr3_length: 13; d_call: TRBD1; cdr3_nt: TGTGCTACCGGGACAGGGTACCAAGAGACCCAGTACTTC; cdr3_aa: CATGTGYQETQYF
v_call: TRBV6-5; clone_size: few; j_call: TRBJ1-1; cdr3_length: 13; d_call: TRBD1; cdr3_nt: TGTGCCAGCAGCCGACAGGGGGGCACTGAAGCTTTCTTT; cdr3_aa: CASSRQGGTEAFF
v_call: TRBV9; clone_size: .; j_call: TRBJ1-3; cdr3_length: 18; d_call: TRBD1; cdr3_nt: TGTGCCAGCAGCGTCAAGACAGGGGACCACAACTCTGGAAACACCATATATTTT; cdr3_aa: CASSVKTGDHNSGNTIYF
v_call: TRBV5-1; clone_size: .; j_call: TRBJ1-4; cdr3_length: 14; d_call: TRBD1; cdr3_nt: TGCGCCAGCAGCCCAGGGGGGTACGATGAAAAACTGTTTTTT; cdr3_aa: CASSPGGYDEKLFF
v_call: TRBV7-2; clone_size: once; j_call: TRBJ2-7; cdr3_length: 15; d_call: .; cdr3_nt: TGTGCCAGCAGCTCTTACGGACAGAGCTCCTACGAGCAGTACTTC; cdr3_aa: CASSSYGQSSYEQYF
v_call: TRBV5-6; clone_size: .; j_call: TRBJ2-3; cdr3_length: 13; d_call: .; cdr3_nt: TGTGCCAGCAGCTTGGCCCTTATAGATACGCAGTATTTT; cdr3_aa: CASSLALIDTQYF
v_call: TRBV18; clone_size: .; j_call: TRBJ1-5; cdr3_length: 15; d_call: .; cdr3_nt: TGTGCCAGCTCACTCCAGACAGGACTCAATCAGCCCCAGCATTTT; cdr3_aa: CASSLQTGLNQPQHF
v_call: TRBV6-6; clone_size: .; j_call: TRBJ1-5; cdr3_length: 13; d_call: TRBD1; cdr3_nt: TGTGCCAGCAGACCAGAGGGACAGAGCTTAAGGCATTTT; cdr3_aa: CASRPEGQSLRHF
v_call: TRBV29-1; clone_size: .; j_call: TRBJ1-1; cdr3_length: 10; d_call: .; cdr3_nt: TGCAGCGCCGGGGGAGCTGAAGCTTTCTTT; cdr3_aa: CSAGGAEAFF
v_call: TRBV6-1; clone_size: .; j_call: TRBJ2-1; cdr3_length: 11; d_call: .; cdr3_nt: TGTGCCAGCAGCGGCGGCCACGAGCAGTTCTTC; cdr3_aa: CASSGGHEQFF
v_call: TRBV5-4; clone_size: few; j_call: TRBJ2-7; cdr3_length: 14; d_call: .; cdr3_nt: TGTGCCAGCAGCTCTGGGGGACTGAGCTACGAGCAGTACTTC; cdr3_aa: CASSSGGLSYEQYF
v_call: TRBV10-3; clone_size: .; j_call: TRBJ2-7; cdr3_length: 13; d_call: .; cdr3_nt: TGTGCCATCAGGGAAGCTAGCGTCTACGAGCAGTACTTC; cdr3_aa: CAIREASVYEQYF
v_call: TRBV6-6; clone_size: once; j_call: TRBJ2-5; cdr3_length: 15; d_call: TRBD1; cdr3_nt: TGTGCCAGCAGTCCTACAGGGGTGCCGGGGGAGACCCAGTACTTC; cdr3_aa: CASSPTGVPGETQYF
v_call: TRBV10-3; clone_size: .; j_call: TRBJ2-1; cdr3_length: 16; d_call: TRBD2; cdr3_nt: TGTGCCATCAGTGAGTCGGGGGGGGGTCCCTACAATGAGCAGTTCTTC; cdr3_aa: CAISESGGGPYNEQFF
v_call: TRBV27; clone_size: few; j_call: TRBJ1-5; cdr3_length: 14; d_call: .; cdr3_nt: TGTGCCAGCAGTTTATCGAGGGAGGGTCAGCCCCAGCATTTT; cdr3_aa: CASSLSREGQPQHF
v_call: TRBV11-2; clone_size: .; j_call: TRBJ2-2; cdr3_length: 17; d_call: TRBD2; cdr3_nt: TGTGCCAGCAGCTTAGGAGCCAGCGGGACGAACACCGGGGAGCTGTTTTTT; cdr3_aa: CASSLGASGTNTGELFF
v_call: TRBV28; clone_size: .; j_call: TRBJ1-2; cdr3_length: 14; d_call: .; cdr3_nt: TGTGCCAGCAGTACCCCTCACGGGGACTATGGCTACACCTTC; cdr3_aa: CASSTPHGDYGYTF
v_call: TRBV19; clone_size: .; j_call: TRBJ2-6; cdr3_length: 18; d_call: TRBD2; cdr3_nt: TGTGCCAGTACCAATCCCCTGGGGGGGTACCCAGGGGCCAACGTCCTGACTTTC; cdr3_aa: CASTNPLGGYPGANVLTF
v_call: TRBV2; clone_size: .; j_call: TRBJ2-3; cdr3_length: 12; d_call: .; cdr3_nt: TGTGCCAGCAGACCGGAAGCGGATACGCAGTATTTT; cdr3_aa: CASRPEADTQYF